This TCR beta chain appears in the sequencing data of a study of CD8+CD57+ T cells in acquired aplastic anemia. All sequencing subjects had displayed CD8+CD57+ cell expansion on flow cytometry. In all patients, the disease was severe acquired aplastic anemia. V gave up 3 bases and J gave up 8 bases, with 16 bases separating them. In germline, CDR1 is DFQATT, CDR2 SNEGSKA (reference sequence). The CDR3 runs to 13 residues. Investigators profiled TCR beta VDJ and CDR3 from genomic DNA template. MiXCR, run by TCRdb on the reads, gives a single entry per CDR3 protein. The repertoire includes 150,000 to 200,000 distinct CDR3 sequences, under 50% of them detected once, and about 2% sits in the top ten.

This clonotype was sampled from a human donor with aplastic anemia. Sequences were obtained from sorted CD4+, CD8+, or CD8+CD57+ T cells (not recorded which) from PBMCs. This sequence joins TRBV20-1 and TRBJ1-2, with D possibly being TRBD1 (5 bases). CDR3 residues: CSASPGRTYGYTF. In nucleotides, the CDR3 is TGCAGTGCTAGCCCAGGGAGGACCTACGGCTACACCTTC.